Sequencing of this TCR beta chain was carried out in a study of human T cells and chemical hapten exposure. For the study at large: Across samples, TCR yields varied, mostly owing to small differences in pooled library volumes. Study-wide findings and caveats: TCRs above 1 in 1000 frequency stayed constant with DPC sensitization.

This clonotype was seen only a few times. Its antigen is currently unknown. Researchers extracted total RNA from unfractionated whole blood. The study's library attached unique molecular identifiers to single cDNA molecules. In the source study's methods: Samples had a median of around 92,000 TCRs, ranging roughly 20,000 to 750,000. TCRdb redid the calling of the 5' RACE reads with MiXCR, one entry per CDR3 protein. V and J calls and clone size were set by TCRdb, not the authors. The table has under 100,000 distinct CDR3 sequences, approximately 15% seen once. Deletions cut 5 bases from V and 2 bases from J, with 7 bases between. The CDR3 contains 12 residues. The V gene's germline CDR1 is DFQATT and CDR2 SNEGSKA (reference sequence).

V gene TRBV20-1 combines with J gene TRBJ2-1; the D is unclear. The origin of this receptor is a female donor in good health. In DNA form, the CDR3 reads TGCAGTGCTGGCGACACCTACAATGAGCAGTTCTTC. Translating it yields CSAGDTYNEQFF.